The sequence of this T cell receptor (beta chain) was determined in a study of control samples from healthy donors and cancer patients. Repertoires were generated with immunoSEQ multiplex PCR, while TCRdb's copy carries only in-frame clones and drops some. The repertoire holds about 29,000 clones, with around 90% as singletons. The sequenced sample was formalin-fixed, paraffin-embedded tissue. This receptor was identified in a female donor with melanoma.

Written as DNA, the CDR3 is TGTGCCATCAGTGAGTCCGACAGGGGAATAAGCCATGAGCAGTTCTTC. This codes for CAISESDRGISHEQFF. This chain links TRBV10-3 with TRBJ2-1; 8 nucleotides align to TRBD1. The ends lost 0 bases at V and 8 bases at J; junction bases unmatched: 9. The CDR3 runs 16 residues. Germline lookup yields CDR1 ENHRY and CDR2 SYGVKD.